This entry concerns a single T cell receptor beta chain. The protocol was immunoSEQ multiplex PCR, while the TCRdb copy is restricted to in-frame clones and leaves out a portion. The top ten hold around 0.0099% of the sample, which has hundreds of thousands of clones, around 89% seen once. The source of the sample is a study of shared T cell receptors in the human thymus. The CDR3 totals 15 residues. V was cut by 2 bases and J by 1 base, with 12 bases left in between. In germline, CDR1 is MGHDK, CDR2 SYGVNS. These sequences were also reported in another study, on human thymus T cells. Per that paper: Samples came from healthy Finnish infants during open corrective cardiac surgery. Thymus tissue for the work was resected from patients undergoing corrective heart surgery. Thymic and blood repertoires showed apparently biased V and J gene usage. Thymic repertoires from unrelated individuals overlapped highly, related research reported.

This TCR derives from a boy in the first two years of life with a congenital heart defect. The chain couples TRBV25-1 to TRBJ2-7; D is possibly TRBD2 (6 bases). Material: thymocytes. CDR3: CASSEQGLGSYEQYF. DNA of the CDR3: TGTGCCAGCAGTGAACAGGGACTCGGATCCTACGAGCAGTACTTC.